One sample yielded the 25 T cell receptor beta chains listed below, sequenced in a study of blood T cell repertoires in COVID-19. Sequencing used immunoSEQ multiplex PCR; TCRdb keeps in-frame clones, though not all of them. The sample holds roughly 120,000 clones, over 65% seen once. The sample consisted of peripheral blood. The receptors here all came from a man in his 60s with acute or convalescent COVID-19.

The chain is built from TRBV5-1 and TRBJ2-1; 8 bases map to TRBD2. CDR3 size: 14 residues. In germline, CDR1 is SGHRS, CDR2 YFSETQ. Unmatched junction bases numbered 1, after V lost 1 base and J lost 4 bases. The CDR3 here is CASSLQRGYNEQFF. CDR3 bases: TGCGCCAGCAGCTTGCAGCGGGGGTACAATGAGCAGTTCTTC.

The rearrangement links TRBV5-1 to TRBJ1-2; D is perhaps TRBD1 (5 bases). The CDR3 covers 15 residues. V lost 0 bases and J lost 2, with 11 bases in between. Germline CDR1 and CDR2: SGHRS and YFSETQ. The CDR3, as DNA: TGCGCCAGCAGCTTGGTTGGGGGGGACAACTATGGCTACACCTTC. It codes for CASSLVGGDNYGYTF.

V gene TRBV7-2 combines with J gene TRBJ2-1, with D uncertain. The CDR3 runs 15 residues. Trimming stripped 4 bases from V and 5 bases from J, with 15 bases between. The germline V gene has CDR1 SGHTA and CDR2 FQGNSA. This CDR3 is CASSSRLPPDNEQFF. In DNA form, the CDR3 reads TGTGCCAGCAGCTCCAGACTTCCCCCTGACAATGAGCAGTTCTTC.

This clone was found once. DNA for the CDR3: TGTGCCACCGCGGGACAGGGGTTCAATGAGCAGTTCTTC. Amino acid sequence: CATAGQGFNEQFF. J is TRBJ2-1 and V is TRBV24-1; 10 bases match TRBD1. CDR3 length equals 13 residues. V lost 9 bases and J lost 6; bases outside the gene matches: 4. CDR1 is KGHDR and CDR2 is SFDVKD in the germline V gene.

This sequence joins TRBV18 and TRBJ1-5; 8 nucleotides line up with TRBD1. The CDR3 consists of 17 residues. V lost 5 bases to trimming and J lost 5 bases; unmatched junction nucleotides: 14. CDR1 is KGHSH and CDR2 is LQKENI in the germline V gene. The CDR3 sequence is CASSSGQGVGLDQPQHF. The CDR3 region has the DNA TGTGCCAGCTCATCCGGACAGGGAGTAGGTCTAGATCAGCCCCAGCATTTT.

The chain couples TRBV2 to TRBJ1-1, with 7 bases identical to TRBD1. Germline V gene sequence: CDR1 SNHLY, CDR2 FYNNEI. Losses at the gene ends were 3 bases for V and 3 bases for J; bases not matched to a gene: 1. The CDR3 loop spans 13 amino acids. CDR3 coding DNA: TGTGCCAGCAGTGAGAGGGGGCACACTGAAGCTTTCTTT. This gives the protein CASSERGHTEAFF.

This rearrangement joins TRBV5-6 to TRBJ2-7, with D tentatively TRBD2 (6 bases). The V gene lost 7 bases and the J gene lost 6 bases, with 14 bases spanning the gap. The CDR3 contains 12 residues. Germline lookup yields CDR1 SGHDT and CDR2 YYEEEE. CDR3 sequence reads: CASAAGYGEQYF. CDR3 sequence (DNA): TGTGCCAGCGCCGCGGGGTATGGCGAGCAGTACTTC.

The chain employs TRBV2 and TRBJ2-2; 13 bases match TRBD2. V trimming: 3 bases; J trimming: 6 bases; junction bases outside the gene matches: 1. The CDR3 sequence is 15 residues long. Germline lookup yields CDR1 SNHLY and CDR2 FYNNEI. In nucleotides, the CDR3 is TGTGCCAGCAGTGAGGGACTAGCGGGATCCGGGGAGCTGTTTTTT. It encodes CASSEGLAGSGELFF.

V is TRBV4-3 and J is TRBJ2-7; weak D call: TRBD2 (7 bases). Germline V gene sequence: CDR1 LGHNA, CDR2 YSLEER. This CDR3 has 16 amino acids. V dropped 0 bases and J dropped 1 base, with 13 bases sitting between them. The DNA of the CDR3 is TGCGCCAGCAGCCAAGAAGGGGGGGGAGGGTCCTACGAGCAGTACTTC. It specifies CASSQEGGGGSYEQYF.

This rearrangement joins TRBV21-1 to TRBJ2-1; the DNA was not used to check the table's D call, TRBD1. TRBV21-1 is flagged as a pseudogene. This CDR3 has 16 residues. The CDR3 region has the DNA TGTGCCAGCAGCGGTCGACAGGGGCCTCAATACAATGAGCAGTTCTTC. Translating it yields CASSGRQGPQYNEQFF.

This clone is a singleton in its sample. The chain recombines TRBV6-6 with TRBJ1-2; the D gene is possibly TRBD1 (6 bases). Trimming took 6 bases from V and 4 from J, leaving 12 bases between them. The germline V gene encodes CDR1 MNHNY and CDR2 SVGAGI (reference sequence). The CDR3 is made up of 13 amino acids. The CDR3 DNA follows: TGTGCCAGCAGCCGCGGACAGTCCTATGGCTACACCTTC. Protein sequence: CASSRGQSYGYTF.

The CDR3 sequence: CASSVVTGRSEQFF. The CDR3 region has the DNA TGTGCCAGTAGTGTCGTGACAGGGAGGAGTGAGCAGTTCTTC. The V call is TRBV19, the J call TRBJ2-1; D perhaps matches TRBD1 (7 bases). The CDR3 runs 14 residues. Trimming stripped 5 bases from V and 9 bases from J, with 17 bases between. Germline CDR1 reads LNHDA; CDR2 reads SQIVND (reference sequence).

CDR3 loop: CASSVAGDPTDTQYF. DNA for the CDR3: TGCGCCAGCAGCGTTGCAGGGGACCCCACAGATACGCAGTATTTT. The V and J genes are TRBV5-1 and TRBJ2-3, with D maybe TRBD1 (6 bases). The length of the CDR3 is 15 residues. Trimming removed 4 bases at V and 2 bases at J, with 14 bases between. CDR1 is SGHRS, CDR2 YFSETQ, per germline.

This clone showed up just once. This chain joins TRBV19 and TRBJ2-7; maybe TRBD2 (6 bases). The V and J ends lost 1 base and 2 bases respectively, with 21 bases between them. The CDR3 is 18 amino acids. Per the germline V gene, CDR1 is LNHDA and CDR2 is SQIVND (reference sequence). The CDR3 bases are TGTGCCAGTAGTATAGGAGGAGGAAGGAGGGTGGGGGCCTACGAGCAGTACTTC. Translating it yields CASSIGGGRRVGAYEQYF.

The chain couples TRBV12-3 or TRBV12-4 to TRBJ2-2; no reliable D call. V was trimmed by 3 bases and J by 4 bases, leaving 6 bases between them. The CDR3 contains 13 residues. The CDR3 nucleotides are TGTGCCAGCAGTTTGGGCGCCACCGGGGAGCTGTTTTTT. This gives the protein CASSLGATGELFF.

This chain joins TRBV5-4 and TRBJ2-2, with D possibly matching TRBD2 (6 bases). V lost 4 bases, J lost 0 bases, and 13 bases lay in between. Per germline, CDR1 SGHNT and CDR2 YYREEE (reference sequence). There are 16 residues in the CDR3. CDR3 protein: CASSVPGLANTGELFF. Written as DNA, the CDR3 is TGTGCCAGCAGCGTCCCGGGACTCGCGAACACCGGGGAGCTGTTTTTT. The whole variable domain, remainder taken from reference TRBV5-4 and TRBJ2-2, is ETGVTQSPTHLIKTRGQQVTLRCSSQSGHNTVSWYQQALGQGPQFIFQYYREEENGRGNFPPRFSGLQFPNYSSELNVNALELDDSALYLCASSVPGLANTGELFFGEGSRLTVL.

Points on this clone: The sample contains more than one DNA sequence encoding this CDR3. This chain links TRBV9 with TRBJ2-1; unclear D gene. V dropped 4 bases and J dropped 4 bases, with 6 bases sitting between them. The CDR3 is 12 residues long. Germline V gene data show CDR1 as SGDLS and CDR2 as YYNGEE. CDR3 nucleotide sequence: TGTGCCAGCAGCCCCGGTTACAATGAGCAGTTCTTC. It is translated as CASSPGYNEQFF.

The genes are TRBV4-1 and TRBJ2-5, with TRBD1 matching over 8 bases. Germline CDR1 and CDR2: MGHRA and YSYEKL. V dropped 2 bases and J dropped 1; count of bases not matched to a gene: 6. This CDR3 region has 16 residues. This chain's CDR3 is CASSQLTGTGQETQYF. CDR3 bases: TGCGCCAGCAGCCAATTAACCGGGACAGGCCAAGAGACCCAGTACTTC.

The chain couples TRBV11-2 to TRBJ1-6, with D tentatively TRBD1 (5 bases). V lost 1 base and J 10 bases, leaving 11 bases between the germline ends. Germline V gene data show CDR1 as SGHAT and CDR2 as FQNNGV. This CDR3 comprises 14 residues. The CDR3 loop is CASSLAQGGSPLHF. The CDR3 region has the DNA TGTGCCAGCAGCTTAGCTCAGGGAGGATCACCCCTCCACTTT.

The chain couples TRBV27 to TRBJ2-7; D may be TRBD2 (5 bases). The CDR3 has 12 residues. Germline values: CDR1 MNHEY, CDR2 SMNVEV (reference sequence). Between the trimmed V and J ends, which lost 2 bases and 6 bases, there was a span of 8 bases. This chain's CDR3 is CASSLRGSEQYF. The CDR3 coding sequence is TGTGCCAGCAGTTTACGAGGGTCCGAGCAGTACTTC.

V gene TRBV28 combines with J gene TRBJ1-1; 8 bases are a match to TRBD1. The CDR3 runs to 14 residues. Germline V gene sequence: CDR1 MDHEN, CDR2 SYDVKM. The V and J ends lost 1 base and 6 bases, in that order; junction bases with no gene match: 4. The CDR3 nucleotides are TGTGCCAGCAGTTTATCTGGGACAGGCGCTGAAGCTTTCTTT. It specifies CASSLSGTGAEAFF.

The CDR3 reads CAISGLAGGLGETQYF. Written as DNA, the CDR3 is TGTGCCATCAGTGGTCTAGCGGGAGGGTTGGGAGAGACCCAGTACTTC. J is TRBJ2-5 and V is TRBV10-3, with 12 bases that match TRBD2. Germline V gene data show CDR1 as ENHRY and CDR2 as SYGVKD. V trimming: 4 bases; J trimming: 4 bases; junction bases outside the gene matches: 7. This CDR3 is built from 16 residues.

This chain joins TRBV3-1 (or the pseudogene TRBV3-2) and TRBJ2-2; the D gene is possibly TRBD2 (5 bases). Trimming took 4 bases from V and 5 from J, leaving 20 bases between them. Germline CDR1 reads LGHDT; CDR2 reads YNNKEL (reference sequence). The CDR3 covers 17 residues. The CDR3 DNA follows: TGTGCCAGCAGCCGACCGGGCGTGGGGAGTCTAACCGGGGAGCTGTTTTTT. Protein sequence: CASSRPGVGSLTGELFF.

This clone was detected a few times. The rearrangement links TRBV2 to TRBJ1-5; D may be TRBD1 (5 bases). This CDR3 has 13 residues. Germline CDR1 is SNHLY and CDR2 is FYNNEI. With 8 bases removed from V and 7 bases from J, the gap between germline ends came to 15 bases. The CDR3 DNA reads as TGTGCCAGCTCGGGTAGGGGCTCCCAGCCCCAGCATTTT. Translated: CASSGRGSQPQHF.

CDR3 sequence: CASSYLDRGGTEAFF. The CDR3 nucleotides are TGTGCCAGCAGTTACTTGGACAGGGGAGGGACTGAAGCTTTCTTT. The genes are TRBV6-2 or TRBV6-3 and TRBJ1-1; 9 nucleotides agree with TRBD1. Germline V gene sequence: CDR1 MNHEY, CDR2 SVGEGT. The J segment lost 5 bases and the V segment lost 1 base, leaving 5 bases of the junction unmatched. This CDR3 has 15 amino acids.